This T cell receptor (beta chain) derives from a study of blood T cells in healthy people across ages (dated by TCRdb to the mid-2010s). Broadly, across the study: In model experiments, roughly one uniquely barcoded TCR beta cDNA molecule per two T cells was captured by template switching. To avoid experimental bias, donors of different ages were distributed randomly across sequencing lanes. To track age-related changes in TCR beta repertoire diversity, the study relied on deep sequencing normalized with unique cDNA molecular identifiers. Donors were grouped into four age groups: young (average about 15 years), middle-aged (about 40), aged (around 60) and long-lived (roughly 80). For two donors (one aged 18 to 30 and one aged 80 or older), the study analyzed two additional independent replicas of 1 million unique cDNA reads from the same blood draw. The paper's findings and limits, for the study overall: Compared with the aged group, more naive CD4+ T cells, fewer expanded clones and increased TCR diversity were shown by the long-lived group, suggesting age selection. Total diversity estimates from one million sequenced T cells were considered lower bounds and underestimates. As age increased, observed TCR beta diversity per million T cells dropped in a roughly linear way, and a significant reduction was already evident by age roughly 40. Donor CMV infection status was unknown, potentially confounding age-related changes in expanded clonotypes. Because profiling used bulk unsorted PBMCs, naive and antigen-experienced compartments could not be compared conclusively. There was a strong correlation between observed TCR beta diversity and the percentage of naive T cells measured by flow cytometry.

Systemically healthy Caucasian individuals from Russia, 35 to 50 in total and aged roughly 6 to 90 years, were included as donors. Ten milliliters of peripheral blood were drawn from each donor into EDTA-treated Vacutainer tubes. PBMCs were isolated by Ficoll-Paque density-gradient centrifugation, with at least 7 million obtained per sample. Trizol reagent was used to extract total RNA from PBMCs, with at least 5 micrograms per sample. For every donor, flow cytometry on a PBMC aliquot measured the percentage of naive CD45RAhigh/CD27high T cells. From the germline V gene (reference sequence), CDR1 is DFQATT and CDR2 is SNEGSKA. The CDR3 goes from the cysteine to the phenylalanine over 12 residues. The kept DNA is CDR3 alone, 36 bases in frame from the first base. Libraries were built with 5' RACE. The run used an Illumina HiSeq 2500. A second 7 to 11 cycle PCR used a sample-barcoded 5' primer and a J-beta primer mix. A template-switch 5' adaptor carrying 12 random nucleotides introduced a unique molecular identifier onto each TCR beta cDNA molecule. At least 2.5 million CDR3-containing paired-end reads were obtained from each sample. All of the RNA was converted into first-strand cDNA using the Mint cDNA synthesis kit, with a TRBC-specific oligonucleotide serving as the primer. Following uracil-DNA glycosylase treatment, a first 18-cycle PCR with universal primers M1SS and BC2_uni_R was performed on all cDNA. In the source study's methods: Each sample was normalized by randomly selecting 1 million high-quality reads, each carrying a distinct molecular identifier. Instead of being binned into consensus sequences, reads that shared molecular identifiers were thrown out. CDR3 identification, clonotype clustering and error correction used MiTCR with a Q25 quality threshold and the strictest error-elimination algorithm. A nonparametric unseen species model with Euler transformation was used to estimate a lower bound on total TCR beta diversity. Through fastp at Q25 and MiXCR, TCRdb rebuilt clones from the public reads, retaining in-frame beta chains. For every CDR3 protein sequence, its rows merge into one entry that carries the most common genes and DNA. TCRdb's processing, not the study's, gives the V and J calls here. This sample comprises 600,000 to 800,000 distinct CDR3 sequences, roughly 20% of them detected only once. The ten biggest clones cover roughly 3.6% of the sample.

This clonotype was seen a few times. Its antigen remains undetermined. No much larger clonotype is one base removed from it; base qualities were not supplied. The sample taken for sequencing was blood. The chain joins TRBV20-1 to TRBJ2-1, with the identity of the D gene unclear. The closer fit of TRBJ2-7 to the DNA end suggests the J call may be wrong. The clonotype comes from a man in his 70s in good health. The nucleotide sequence reads TGCAGTGCTAGCCCCCAGACCCACGAGCAGTACTTC. Its protein reads: CSASPQTHEQYF.